This TCR beta chain was obtained from a study of OX40 agonist ivuxolimab in advanced cancers. Study background: Across the patients, intravenous ivuxolimab was delivered every 2 weeks at 0.01 to 10 mg/kg. Enrollees could have had prior anti-PD-1, anti-PD-L1 or anti-CTLA-4 therapy, which approximately 40% had received. Three patients, one with hepatocellular carcinoma and two with cutaneous melanoma, responded partially.

This clone was counted once. Its matching antigen is unknown. Data came from immunoSEQ multiplex PCR; TCRdb stores just in-frame clones and leaves some out. The sample has 60,000 or so clones; under 90% are singletons. Study-level findings and limits: CD8+ T cells averaged more expanded clones than CD4+.

The TCR comes from an adult with an advanced solid tumor such as melanoma, head and neck, liver or kidney cancer. Material: CD4+ or CD8+ T cells sorted from blood, obtained in a trial of the OX40 agonist ivuxolimab.

CDR3 in amino acids: CASSLFIETKDYEQYF. CDR3 nucleotides: TGTGCCAGCAGCTTGTTTATTGAGACAAAAGACTACGAGCAGTACTTC. The V and J genes are TRBV5-6 and TRBJ2-7; no definite D call. The CDR3 runs to 16 residues. CDR1 SGHDT and CDR2 YYEEEE come from the germline V gene. Trimming took 1 base from V and 3 from J, leaving 17 bases between them. Complete variable domain (other parts from reference TRBV5-6 and TRBJ2-7): DAGVTQSPTHLIKTRGQQVTLRCSPKSGHDTVSWYQQALGQGPQFIFQYYEEEERQRGNFPDRFSGHQFPNYSSELNVNALLLGDSALYLCASSLFIETKDYEQYFGPGTRLTVT.